These 28 T cell receptor beta chains share one sample of origin, sequenced in a study of blood T cell repertoires in COVID-19. Here immunoSEQ multiplex PCR was the method, and the copy in TCRdb shows in-frame clones only, minus some. The table shows approximately 210,000 clones, with 88% occurring only once. What was sequenced was peripheral blood. These receptors originate from a man in his forties with acute or convalescent COVID-19.

This clone was recorded a few times. Written as DNA, the CDR3 is TGCGCCAGCAGCTCTCCCACTAGCGGGAGTGGGTACAATGAGCAGTTCTTC. Protein sequence: CASSSPTSGSGYNEQFF. V and J are TRBV5-1 and TRBJ2-1; 11 nucleotides line up with TRBD2. This CDR3 is 17 amino acids long. The V segment lost 3 bases and the J segment 4 bases; nucleotides outside the gene matches: 9. Germline V gene data show CDR1 as SGHRS and CDR2 as YFSETQ. The entire variable domain, with the rest obtained from reference TRBV5-1 and TRBJ2-1, is as follows: KAGVTQTPRYLIKTRGQQVTLSCSPISGHRSVSWYQQTPGQGLQFLFEYFSETQRNKGNFPGRFSGRQFSNSRSEMNVSTLELGDSALYLCASSSPTSGSGYNEQFFGPGTRLTVL.

The gene calls are TRBV18 and TRBJ2-3; 9 nucleotides line up with TRBD2. The CDR3 covers 17 residues. Germline CDR1 is KGHSH and CDR2 is LQKENI. The ends lost 3 bases at V and 6 bases at J; junction bases unmatched: 13. The DNA of the CDR3 is TGTGCCAGCTCACCTCGGGAGGGGGTAGCGGGAGAGGATACGCAGTATTTT. Protein product: CASSPREGVAGEDTQYF.

The V gene is TRBV18, the J gene TRBJ2-3; TRBD2 might be the D (6 bases). Trimming took 11 bases from V and 0 from J, leaving 18 bases between them. The CDR3 is 15 residues long. Germline V gene lookup returns CDR1 KGHSH and CDR2 LQKENI. CDR3 amino acids: CAASQSGVSTDTQYF. The CDR3, as DNA: TGTGCCGCCTCGCAGTCGGGGGTTAGCACAGATACGCAGTATTTT.

The V gene is TRBV27, the J gene TRBJ1-1; D is unclear. The V gene's germline CDR1 is MNHEY and CDR2 SMNVEV (reference sequence). The CDR3 length is 13 residues. V lost 3 bases, J lost 4 bases, and 9 bases lay in between. The CDR3 bases are TGTGCCAGCAGTTTCACAGTGGGCACTGAAGCTTTCTTT. Translation gives CASSFTVGTEAFF.

The chain is built from TRBV7-3 and TRBJ2-5; D perhaps matches TRBD1 (6 bases). This CDR3 is built from 13 residues. Germline V gives CDR1 SGHTA, CDR2 FQGTGA. The V gene lost 4 bases and the J gene lost 5 bases, with 11 bases spanning the gap. This chain's CDR3 is CASSWARGETQYF. The CDR3, as DNA: TGTGCCAGCAGCTGGGCGAGGGGGGAGACCCAGTACTTC.

This rearrangement joins TRBV11-2 to TRBJ2-2, with 11 bases aligning to TRBD1. V trimming: 4 bases; J trimming: 7 bases; junction bases outside the gene matches: 5. The germline V gene has CDR1 SGHAT and CDR2 FQNNGV. The CDR3 covers 15 residues. CDR3 residues: CASSSPDRGLGELFF. CDR3 nucleotides: TGTGCCAGCAGCTCCCCGGACAGGGGGCTCGGGGAGCTGTTTTTT.

This sequence joins TRBV15 and TRBJ1-1, with 10 bases fitting TRBD1. The germline gives CDR1 LNHNV, CDR2 YYDKDF (reference sequence). This CDR3 spans 16 amino acids. After removal of 5 bases from V and 1 base from J, the junction contained 7 bases not matched to a gene. CDR3 sequence (DNA): TGTGCCACCAGCCCCGACAGGGGGCGGGCGAACACTGAAGCTTTCTTT. It specifies CATSPDRGRANTEAFF.

The chain employs TRBV6-1 and TRBJ2-7; a weak D match, TRBD1 (5 bases). CDR3 size: 16 residues. The germline V gene has CDR1 MNHNS and CDR2 SASEGT. The V gene lost 2 bases and the J gene lost 1 base, with 15 bases spanning the gap. The CDR3 bases are TGTGCCAGCAGTGAATTTGGCCAGGGAAGTTCCTACGAGCAGTACTTC. It yields the protein CASSEFGQGSSYEQYF.

The rearrangement uses TRBV27 and TRBJ2-5; D unclear. The CDR3 length is 13 residues. Trimming removed 3 bases from V and 4 bases from J, with 9 bases in between. The germline gives CDR1 MNHEY, CDR2 SMNVEV (reference sequence). CDR3 sequence reads: CASSFLFSETQYF. The DNA of the CDR3 is TGTGCCAGCAGTTTCCTATTCTCAGAGACCCAGTACTTC.

V usage is TRBV28 and J usage is TRBJ1-4; TRBD1 is a possible D gene (5 bases). Germline assignment: CDR1 MDHEN and CDR2 SYDVKM. Trimming pared 5 bases from V and 8 bases from J, leaving 12 bases between. The CDR3 sequence is 13 residues long. The CDR3 nucleotides read TGTGCCAGCAGTCCCCCTCCAGGGGAAAAACTGTTTTTT. Protein product: CASSPPPGEKLFF.

The chain has TRBV5-1 and TRBJ2-1; 7 bases align to TRBD1. This CDR3 spans 15 amino acids. Germline values: CDR1 SGHRS, CDR2 YFSETQ. V lost 0 bases and J lost 8; bases outside the gene matches: 8. The CDR3 nucleotides are TGCGCCAGCAGCTTGGAGGGCCAAGGGGGCGATGAGCAGTTCTTC. Protein product: CASSLEGQGGDEQFF.

This clone is a singleton in its sample. The V and J genes are TRBV19 and TRBJ1-1; TRBD1 aligns across 8 bases. The germline CDR1 and CDR2 sequences are LNHDA and SQIVND (reference sequence). The CDR3 is 15 amino acids. V trimming: 7 bases; J trimming: 0 bases; junction bases outside the gene matches: 7. The CDR3 DNA sequence: TGTGCCAGTACCCGGACAGGGATCGTGAACACTGAAGCTTTCTTT. Translated, it gives CASTRTGIVNTEAFF. Looking up the rest from reference TRBV19 and TRBJ1-1 gives the full variable domain: DGGITQSPKYLFRKEGQNVTLSCEQNLNHDAMYWYRQDPGQGLRLIYYSQIVNDFQKGDIAEGYSVSREKKESFPLTVTSAQKNPTAFYLCASTRTGIVNTEAFFGQGTRLTVV.

V and J are TRBV30 and TRBJ2-5; D is ambiguous. The ends were cut back, 5 bases at V and 1 base at J, with 11 bases in the middle. The germline gives CDR1 GTSNPN, CDR2 SVGIG (reference sequence). This CDR3 contains 13 residues. CDR3 DNA sequence: TGTGCCTGGGCACTGGGCGTCCAAGAGACCCAGTACTTC. Amino acid sequence: CAWALGVQETQYF.

The count of this clone is one. V gene TRBV9 combines with J gene TRBJ2-3, with 12 bases matching TRBD2. CDR3 length equals 23 residues. The V and J ends lost 3 bases and 4 bases, in that order; junction bases with no gene match: 27. Germline lookup yields CDR1 SGDLS and CDR2 YYNGEE. The CDR3 DNA sequence: TGTGCCAGCAGCGACGACCGACAGGGGGGACGTTCTCTAGCGGGAGGGCGGGCAGATACGCAGTATTTT. It encodes CASSDDRQGGRSLAGGRADTQYF.

This sequence joins TRBV6-5 and TRBJ2-1; 11 nucleotides agree with TRBD2. This CDR3 spans 16 amino acids. In germline, CDR1 is MNHEY, CDR2 SVGAGI. With V trimmed by 0 bases and J by 8 bases, 6 bases remained unmatched. CDR3 loop: CASSYSYSGRAHEQFF. DNA for the CDR3: TGTGCCAGCAGTTACTCCTATAGCGGGAGGGCCCATGAGCAGTTCTTC.

This clone has just one count. The gene calls are TRBV5-5 and TRBJ1-4; D is undetermined. The CDR3 extends over 14 amino acids. The V gene lost 0 bases and the J gene lost 4 bases, with 7 bases spanning the gap. The germline V gene encodes CDR1 SGHKS and CDR2 YYEKEE (reference sequence). CDR3 coding DNA: TGTGCCAGCAGCTTGGATCAGGTTAATGAAAAACTGTTTTTT. Translated, it gives CASSLDQVNEKLFF.

This sequence joins TRBV2 and TRBJ2-7, with D unresolved. The CDR3 runs to 12 residues. The germline V and J ends were trimmed by 8 bases and 2 bases, with 10 bases remaining between them. Germline V CDR1 and CDR2: SNHLY, FYNNEI. CDR3 coding DNA: TGTGCCAGCCGCGAGCAAACCTACGAGCAGTACTTC. This sequence encodes CASREQTYEQYF.

This rearrangement joins TRBV29-1 to TRBJ2-5, with TRBD1 matching 8 bases. This CDR3 comprises 15 residues. Germline V lookup: CDR1 SQVTM, CDR2 ANQGSEA. V lost 6 bases to trimming and J lost 1 base; unmatched junction nucleotides: 10. The CDR3 sequence: CSVHPGQVFQETQYF. The CDR3 DNA reads as TGCAGCGTACACCCGGGACAGGTTTTCCAAGAGACCCAGTACTTC.

The chain couples TRBV4-3 to TRBJ2-7; D not certain. Germline V gene data show CDR1 as LGHNA and CDR2 as YSLEER. Trimming left V 4 bases short and J 2 bases short, with 12 bases between. The CDR3 covers 14 residues. The CDR3, as DNA: TGCGCCAGCAGCCCCGTTGACTCGGCCTACGAGCAGTACTTC. Encoded protein: CASSPVDSAYEQYF.

V is TRBV4-1 and J is TRBJ2-5; 7 bases align to TRBD2. The germline V gene has CDR1 MGHRA and CDR2 YSYEKL. CDR3 size: 17 residues. Unmatched junction bases numbered 15, after V lost 3 bases and J lost 5 bases. The CDR3 region has the DNA TGCGCCAGCAGCCATCTCCCCCCCCGGGGGGTCGGGGAGACCCAGTACTTC. Encoded protein: CASSHLPPRGVGETQYF.

A few counts support this clone. This chain links TRBV2 with TRBJ2-7, with 10 nucleotides matching TRBD2. V gave up 6 bases and J gave up 5 bases; unmatched junction bases: 10. Per germline, CDR1 SNHLY and CDR2 FYNNEI. CDR3 length: 15 residues. The CDR3 loop is CASRGQRGGPDEQYF. CDR3 in DNA: TGTGCCAGCAGGGGTCAGCGGGGGGGCCCGGACGAGCAGTACTTC. Variable domain in full (rest from reference TRBV2 and TRBJ2-7): EPEVTQTPSHQVTQMGQEVILRCVPISNHLYFYWYRQILGQKVEFLVSFYNNEISEKSEIFDDQFSVERPDGSNFTLKIRSTKLEDSAMYFCASRGQRGGPDEQYFGPGTRLTVT.

The J gene is TRBJ1-6, the V gene TRBV5-1; no clear D. The CDR3 runs to 14 residues. V was trimmed by 0 bases and J by 14 bases, leaving 15 bases between them. The germline V gene has CDR1 SGHRS and CDR2 YFSETQ. In DNA form, the CDR3 reads TGCGCCAGCAGCTTGGGGGAGATTGCCCAGGCCCTCCACTTT. Translated: CASSLGEIAQALHF. Filled out from reference TRBV5-1 and TRBJ1-6, the complete variable domain reads KAGVTQTPRYLIKTRGQQVTLSCSPISGHRSVSWYQQTPGQGLQFLFEYFSETQRNKGNFPGRFSGRQFSNSRSEMNVSTLELGDSALYLCASSLGEIAQALHFGNGTRLTVT.

This chain uses TRBV2 with TRBJ2-7; 12 nucleotides agree with TRBD2. Germline V gives CDR1 SNHLY, CDR2 FYNNEI. The CDR3 runs to 16 residues. The trim removed 4 bases at V and 6 bases at J, leaving 10 bases unmatched. Written as DNA, the CDR3 is TGTGCCAGCAGTGTGGACCTAGCGGGAGGGCACCGCGAGCAGTACTTC. As protein: CASSVDLAGGHREQYF.

The chain carries TRBV5-6 and TRBJ2-7; D might be TRBD2 (7 bases). From germline, CDR1 is SGHDT and CDR2 YYEEEE. The CDR3 spans 14 residues. V lost 4 bases, J lost 9 bases, and 20 bases lay in between. For the CDR3, the DNA is TGTGCCAGCAGCAGGCGGGGGCGACTAATTGGGCAGTACTTC. Translation gives CASSRRGRLIGQYF.

This clone was picked up one time. The chain is built from TRBV19 and TRBJ1-4; 7 bases are shared with TRBD1. CDR3 length: 16 residues. Trimming removed 5 bases from V and 6 bases from J; junction bases left unmatched: 12. Germline lookup yields CDR1 LNHDA and CDR2 SQIVND (reference sequence). CDR3 loop: CASSGGVGTDDEKLFF. CDR3 DNA sequence: TGTGCCAGTAGTGGGGGCGTCGGGACAGACGATGAAAAACTGTTTTTT.

This clone was seen only a few times. The chain couples TRBV3-1 (or the pseudogene TRBV3-2) to TRBJ1-2, with D perhaps TRBD1 (5 bases). The CDR3 contains 12 residues. The germline gives CDR1 LGHDT, CDR2 YNNKEL (reference sequence). Trimming shortened V by 2 bases and J by 12 bases, and 13 bases separated the two germline ends. The CDR3, as DNA: TGTGCCAGCAGCCAAATTGACAGCTCCAACACCTTC. It encodes CASSQIDSSNTF.

The chain combines TRBV4-2 with TRBJ2-2; the D gene is possibly TRBD1 (6 bases). The CDR3 spans 15 residues. The V end lost 3 bases, the J end lost 6 bases, and 14 bases lay between the germline ends. Germline loops: CDR1 LGHNA, CDR2 YNFKEQ. The CDR3 is CASSQMGARSGELFF. DNA of the CDR3: TGTGCCAGCAGCCAGATGGGGGCTAGATCCGGGGAGCTGTTTTTT.

This clone was observed a handful of times. The rearrangement joins TRBV6-6 to TRBJ1-6; TRBD1 matches 12 bases. V shed 7 bases and J 15 bases; nucleotides not matched to a gene: 13. Per the germline V gene, CDR1 is MNHNY and CDR2 is SVGAGI (reference sequence). The CDR3 extends over 15 amino acids. CDR3: CASTDAGQGAQRLHF. DNA of the CDR3: TGTGCCAGCACTGATGCGGGACAGGGGGCGCAACGCCTCCACTTT.